The next 20 T cell receptor beta chains were all read from a single sample in a study of breast tumors, draining lymph nodes, adjacent tissues. Axillary draining lymph nodes of breast cancer patients supplied the node samples. TCRdb independently ran MiXCR on the multiplex PCR reads; one entry per CDR3 protein. The sample has some 130,000 distinct CDR3 sequences; around 24% are singletons. Sequenced: axillary lymph node tissue. The receptors were sampled from a female donor with breast cancer. Some clones in this sample may be carry-over from other donors' samples.

The rearrangement joins TRBV13 to TRBJ2-2, with TRBD1 identical over 9 bases. V trimming: 6 bases; J trimming: 4 bases; junction bases outside the gene matches: 3. The germline V gene has CDR1 PRHDT and CDR2 FYEKMQ (reference sequence). This CDR3 region has 14 residues. The CDR3, as DNA: TGTGCCAGCAGGCGGACAGGGGTCACCGGGGAGCTGTTTTTT. Its translation is CASRRTGVTGELFF.

This clonotype was counted many times. V usage is TRBV6-1 and J usage is TRBJ2-5; 12 nucleotides agree with TRBD2. V lost 2 bases, J lost 4 bases, and 11 bases stayed unmatched. From germline, CDR1 is MNHNS and CDR2 SASEGT. The CDR3 runs 18 residues. Here the CDR3 DNA reads TGTGCCAGCAGTGAACGGCTAGCGGGAGGGCCTGACCTAGAGACCCAGTACTTC. Protein: CASSERLAGGPDLETQYF.

This clonotype was observed many times. The rearrangement uses TRBV9 and TRBJ2-1; 8 nucleotides agree with TRBD2. Germline V lookup: CDR1 SGDLS, CDR2 YYNGEE. The CDR3 is made up of 18 amino acids. After removal of 0 bases from V and 1 base from J, the junction contained 9 bases not matched to a gene. CDR3 amino acids: CASSVGGPSGRSYNEQFF. Written as DNA, the CDR3 is TGTGCCAGCAGCGTAGGGGGCCCAAGCGGGAGATCCTACAATGAGCAGTTCTTC.

Many counts were recorded for this clonotype. The rearrangement joins TRBV20-1 to TRBJ2-2, with TRBD1 matching over 7 bases. The germline gives CDR1 DFQATT, CDR2 SNEGSKA (reference sequence). The CDR3 is 14 residues long. J was trimmed by 1 base and V by 1 base; bases with no gene match: 0. CDR3 DNA: TGCAGTGCTAGAGGGACAGGGAACACCGGGGAGCTGTTTTTT. It translates to CSARGTGNTGELFF.

A word on this clonotype: A much larger clone is a single base away; this may be a read error. This sequence joins TRBV9 and TRBJ2-1; 11 bases fit TRBD2. The germline V gene encodes CDR1 SGDLS and CDR2 YYNGEE. V lost 2 bases and J lost 6; bases outside the gene matches: 4. This CDR3 comprises 15 residues. CDR3 nucleotides: TGTGCCAGCAGCGTTCTAGCGGGAGGCTGCAATGAGCAGTTCTTC. Translation: CASSVLAGGCNEQFF.

The gene calls are TRBV15 and TRBJ2-2; possibly TRBD1 or TRBD2 for D (6 bases each). The CDR3 is 14 amino acids. Germline V CDR1 and CDR2: LNHNV, YYDKDF (reference sequence). Trimming shortened V by 8 bases and J by 1 base, and 11 bases separated the two germline ends. The CDR3, as DNA: TGTGCCACCGGGGGCGGGAAGAACACCGGGGAGCTGTTTTTT. This translates into CATGGGKNTGELFF.

This clonotype was observed a handful of times. A much larger clone lies a single base off, so this may be a read error. The rearrangement links TRBV7-8 to TRBJ2-1; tentative D call: TRBD2 (5 bases). The CDR3 covers 18 residues. Germline lookup yields CDR1 SGHVS and CDR2 FQNEAQ. CDR3 nucleotides: TGTGCCAGCAGCTTAGGGGTCCCAGCGGCCTACTCCTACAGTGAGCAGTTCTTC. The encoded protein is CASSLGVPAAYSYSEQFF.

This clonotype was picked up many times. The rearrangement uses TRBV20-1 and TRBJ1-6; D unresolved. This CDR3 region has 14 residues. Trimming removed 0 bases from V and 7 bases from J, with 10 bases in between. CDR1 is DFQATT and CDR2 is SNEGSKA in the germline V gene (reference sequence). The CDR3 sequence: CSARDYRLNSPLHF. The DNA of the CDR3 is TGCAGTGCTAGAGATTACAGACTCAATTCACCCCTCCACTTT.

The V gene is TRBV2, the J gene TRBJ1-1, with D perhaps TRBD1 (5 bases). The germline V gene has CDR1 SNHLY and CDR2 FYNNEI. This CDR3 has 11 residues. The V end was cut by 5 bases, the J end by 6 bases, with 7 bases between. The CDR3 spells CASSRQPEAFF. The CDR3 bases are TGTGCCAGCAGTCGACAGCCTGAAGCTTTCTTT.

With respect to this clonotype: A much more abundant neighbour one base away suggests this may be a read error. J is TRBJ2-7 and V is TRBV27, with D maybe TRBD1 (5 bases). The germline gives CDR1 MNHEY, CDR2 SMNVEV (reference sequence). This CDR3 is built from 13 residues. In nucleotides, the CDR3 is TGTGCCAGCAGTCGTCAGGGTACCTACGGGCAGTACTTC. Translation: CASSRQGTYGQYF.

In this sample, this clonotype turned up many times. The CDR3 DNA reads as TGCGCCAGCAGTAAGGACTACAACTACGAGCAGTACTTC. Translated, it gives CASSKDYNYEQYF. V is TRBV10-1 and J is TRBJ2-7; tentatively, D is TRBD2 (6 bases). V dropped 5 bases and J dropped 3 bases, with 11 bases sitting between them. The CDR3 is 13 amino acids. Germline-derived CDR1 and CDR2 are WNHNN and SYGVQD (reference sequence).

This clonotype was detected many times. The chain couples TRBV3-1 to TRBJ2-7, with 13 bases matching TRBD2. The CDR3 runs to 16 residues. Germline trimming cut 4 bases from V and 7 bases from J; bases unmatched to any gene: 10. CDR1 and CDR2 from the germline V gene are LGHDT and YNNKEL (reference sequence). The CDR3 nucleotides read TGTGCCAGCAGCCGTTCCGGGACTAGCGGGATGGGGGAGCAGTACTTC. Protein product: CASSRSGTSGMGEQYF.

As concerns this clonotype: The junction and the germline gene differ at one end; a read error may be behind it. This rearrangement joins TRBV9 to TRBJ2-7; 10 positions agree with TRBD2. CDR1 and CDR2 from the germline V gene are SGDLS and YYNGEE. This CDR3 has 19 residues. CDR3 coding DNA: TGTGCCAGCAGCGTAGGAAAGGGACTAGCGAACCAAGGGGCCTACGGGCAGTACTTC. The encoded protein is CASSVGKGLANQGAYGQYF.

On this clonotype: This clone may be a read error of a much larger clone one base away. The gene calls are TRBV20-1 and TRBJ2-7; TRBD2 agrees at 12 bases. The germline CDR1 and CDR2 sequences are DFQATT and SNEGSKA (reference sequence). Trimming cost V 7 bases and J 5 bases; bases outside gene matches: 6. The CDR3 is 13 amino acids. The CDR3 DNA is TGCAGTGGACTAGCGGGAGTTTCCCACGAGCAGTACTTC. This codes for CSGLAGVSHEQYF.

Ten or more counts support this clonotype. The chain uses TRBV20-1 and TRBJ2-7; D not resolved. The CDR3 covers 15 residues. Germline assignment: CDR1 DFQATT and CDR2 SNEGSKA (reference sequence). V gave up 6 bases and J gave up 3 bases, with 21 bases separating them. DNA of the CDR3: TGCAGTGCCAGGCATGTCCCCTCCTCCCACTACGAGCAGTACTTC. Encoded protein: CSARHVPSSHYEQYF.

At least ten counts were recorded for this clonotype. This chain uses TRBV2 with TRBJ2-7; TRBD2 matches at 11 bases. The CDR3 extends over 15 amino acids. Unmatched junction bases numbered 5, after V lost 5 bases and J lost 2 bases. Germline lookup yields CDR1 SNHLY and CDR2 FYNNEI. DNA for the CDR3: TGTGCCAGCAGTCTGGAGACTAGCGGGGCCTACGAGCAGTACTTC. This codes for CASSLETSGAYEQYF.

This clonotype showed up many times. The chain joins TRBV19 to TRBJ2-7; D remains ambiguous. Between the trimmed V and J ends, which lost 4 bases and 7 bases, there was a span of 11 bases. The CDR3 is 12 residues long. The germline V gene encodes CDR1 LNHDA and CDR2 SQIVND (reference sequence). The DNA for the CDR3 is TGTGCCAGTAGTAACGGGCTAGGGGAGCAGTACTTC. Protein sequence: CASSNGLGEQYF.

This clonotype was picked up many times. V usage is TRBV2 and J usage is TRBJ2-1, with 8 bases matching TRBD1. The V gene's germline CDR1 is SNHLY and CDR2 FYNNEI. The CDR3 sequence is 17 residues long. V trimming: 6 bases; J trimming: 9 bases; junction bases outside the gene matches: 19. As DNA, the CDR3 is TGTGCCAGCAGACAGGGGGTGCTACCCAGAGCATCCCGTGAGCAGTTCTTC. Translated: CASRQGVLPRASREQFF.

This clonotype was found many times. The genes are TRBV10-3 and TRBJ2-1, with 9 nucleotides matching TRBD2. Germline trimming cut 7 bases from V and 7 bases from J; bases unmatched to any gene: 8. The germline CDR1 and CDR2 sequences are ENHRY and SYGVKD. This CDR3 contains 14 residues. CDR3 DNA sequence: TGTGCCATCACCAATAGCGGGAGTGGAAATGAGCAGTTCTTC. Translated: CAITNSGSGNEQFF.

This clonotype has just a few counts. The V gene is TRBV28, the J gene TRBJ1-5, with TRBD1 matching over 9 bases. The CDR3 has 17 residues. CDR1 and CDR2 (germline): MDHEN, SYDVKM. Trimming took 3 bases from V and 4 from J; bases not matched to a gene: 10. The CDR3 loop reads CASSLSGGTGFNQPQHF. The DNA for the CDR3 is TGTGCCAGCAGTTTGTCGGGGGGGACAGGGTTTAATCAGCCCCAGCATTTT.